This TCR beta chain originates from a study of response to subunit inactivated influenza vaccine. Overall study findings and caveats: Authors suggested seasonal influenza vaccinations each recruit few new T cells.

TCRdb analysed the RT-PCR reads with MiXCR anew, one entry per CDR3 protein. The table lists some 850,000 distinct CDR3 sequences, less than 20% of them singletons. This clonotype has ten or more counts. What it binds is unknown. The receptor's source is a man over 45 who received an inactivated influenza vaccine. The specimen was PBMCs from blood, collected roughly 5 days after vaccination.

The CDR3 DNA reads TGCAGTGCTATGGGGGACGGCAATCAGCCCCAGCATTTT. Residues: CSAMGDGNQPQHF. The V call is TRBV20-1, the J call TRBJ1-5, with D perhaps TRBD1 (5 bases). Per the germline V gene, CDR1 is DFQATT and CDR2 is SNEGSKA (reference sequence). With 4 bases removed from V and 2 bases from J, the gap between germline ends came to 9 bases. CDR3 length: 13 amino acids.